The next 18 T cell receptor beta chains were all read from a single sample in a study of T cell repertoires in cytomegalovirus infection. TCRdb used MiXCR to reprocess the reads, holding one entry per CDR3 protein. This sample has about 770,000 distinct CDR3 sequences, with 25% to 30% found just once. No antigen is known for these receptors. The source material was cultured CD8+ T cells from PBMCs, sampled from culture after CMV antigen stimulation. These receptor sequences come from a human donor in good health (CMV status not recorded). Some clones in this sample may be carry-over from other donors' samples.

This clonotype came up a few times. The chain couples TRBV7-9 to TRBJ2-7; D not certain. Trimming removed 5 bases at V and 6 bases at J, with 8 bases between. CDR1 is SEHNR, CDR2 FQNEAQ, per germline (reference sequence). The CDR3 runs to 11 residues. The CDR3 nucleotides read TGTGCCAGCAGCGCCGGGCCCGAGCAGTACGTC. Protein sequence: CASSAGPEQYV.

The J gene is TRBJ1-5, the V gene TRBV6-2 or TRBV6-3; D gene unclear. This CDR3 is 14 amino acids long. The V end lost 0 bases, the J end lost 1 base, and 4 bases lay between the germline ends. The germline V gene has CDR1 MNHEY and CDR2 SVGEGT. The CDR3 loop is CASSYSNSNQPQHF. CDR3 DNA: TGTGCCAGCAGTTACTCGAACAGCAATCAGCCCCAGCATTTT.

A few counts support this clonotype. In DNA form, the CDR3 reads TGTGCCAGCAGCCGGGCGGGGAGCTATGGCTACACCTTC. Translated, it gives CASSRAGSYGYTF. V gene TRBV7-9 combines with J gene TRBJ1-2; D not certain. The CDR3 sequence is 13 residues long. Germline V CDR1 and CDR2: SEHNR, FQNEAQ (reference sequence). Trimming left V 5 bases short and J 4 bases short, with 11 bases between.

This chain joins TRBV9 and TRBJ2-3; the D is unclear. The CDR3 length is 15 residues. The germline gives CDR1 SGDLS, CDR2 YYNGEE. V was pared by 0 bases and J by 0 bases, with 8 bases between. The CDR3 spells CASSVATVSTDTQYF. CDR3 DNA sequence: TGTGCCAGCAGCGTAGCTACCGTTAGCACAGATACGCAGTATTTT.

This clonotype was found many times. The chain is built from TRBV7-6 and TRBJ1-6; 9 nucleotides align to TRBD1. After removal of 5 bases from V and 10 bases from J, the junction contained 6 bases not matched to a gene. Germline lookup yields CDR1 SGHVS and CDR2 FNYEAQ. The CDR3 runs to 14 residues. The CDR3 DNA reads TGTGCCAGCAGCCCCGGACAGGGGACATCACCCCTCCACTTT. The encoded protein is CASSPGQGTSPLHF.

The CDR3 spells CASSLAETGRGQPQHF. The CDR3 DNA is TGTGCCAGCAGCTTAGCCGAGACAGGGCGGGGTCAGCCCCAGCATTTT. The chain combines TRBV7-9 with TRBJ1-5, with 7 nucleotides matching TRBD1. The germline V gene has CDR1 SEHNR and CDR2 FQNEAQ (reference sequence). Trimming cost V 0 bases and J 6 bases; bases outside gene matches: 8. The CDR3 runs 16 residues.

This clonotype was found once. V gene TRBV5-1 combines with J gene TRBJ2-1; 9 nucleotides match TRBD2. The V gene's germline CDR1 is SGHRS and CDR2 YFSETQ. The CDR3 has 16 residues. J was trimmed by 2 bases and V by 2 bases; bases with no gene match: 5. For the CDR3, the DNA is TGCGCCAGCAGCTTTGGCAGCGGGGGGCCCTACAATGAGCAGTTCTTC. Protein: CASSFGSGGPYNEQFF.

This clonotype came up a few times. The V and J genes are TRBV6-4 and TRBJ1-4; 7 bases agree with TRBD1. J was trimmed by 3 bases and V by 3 bases; bases with no gene match: 7. The CDR3 spans 16 residues. Per the germline V gene, CDR1 is MRHNA and CDR2 is SNTAGT. The CDR3 nucleotides are TGTGCCAGCAGTGAAACCGGACAGGATCCTAATGAAAAACTGTTTTTT. It translates to CASSETGQDPNEKLFF.

The V gene is TRBV6-2 or TRBV6-3, the J gene TRBJ2-7; D unclear. The CDR3 loop spans 16 amino acids. The V end lost 0 bases, the J end lost 3 bases, and 15 bases lay between the germline ends. Germline-derived CDR1 and CDR2 are MNHEY and SVGEGT. The CDR3 DNA sequence: TGTGCCAGCAGTTACTCGAGAAGCGCCGGAAACTACGAGCAGTACGTC. Residues: CASSYSRSAGNYEQYV.

The gene calls are TRBV27 and TRBJ2-7; TRBD2 is a possible D gene (5 bases). Trimming removed 5 bases at V and 2 bases at J, with 13 bases between. Germline loops: CDR1 MNHEY, CDR2 SMNVEV (reference sequence). The CDR3 sequence is 14 residues long. The CDR3 bases are TGTGCCAGCAGTCTCCCCGGGGAAACCTACGAGCAGTACTTC. Protein sequence: CASSLPGETYEQYF.

The chain's CDR3 is CASSHRDRVDQPQHF. Here the CDR3 DNA reads TGTGCCAGCAGCCACCGGGACAGGGTAGATCAGCCCCAGCATTTT. V is TRBV5-6 and J is TRBJ1-5, with 9 bases that match TRBD1. The CDR3 loop spans 15 amino acids. The germline V gene has CDR1 SGHDT and CDR2 YYEEEE. V dropped 4 bases and J dropped 5; count of bases not matched to a gene: 7.

This clonotype was counted only a few times. V usage is TRBV4-1 and J usage is TRBJ1-1; no definite D call. Germline loops: CDR1 MGHRA, CDR2 YSYEKL. The CDR3 contains 15 residues. Trimming left V 1 base short and J 1 base short, with 10 bases between. This CDR3 reads CASSQGLGSNTEAFF. CDR3 nucleotide sequence: TGCGCCAGCAGCCAAGGTCTGGGATCGAACACTGAAGCTTTCTTT.

The table lists this clonotype with many counts. The genes are TRBV6-5 and TRBJ2-2; D is possibly TRBD1 or TRBD2 (5 bases each). Trimming cost V 0 bases and J 4 bases, with 12 bases left between them. Germline assignment: CDR1 MNHEY and CDR2 SVGAGI. The CDR3 extends over 16 amino acids. Here the CDR3 reads CASSYSGPITTGELFF. The CDR3 nucleotides are TGTGCCAGCAGTTACTCGGGACCGATTACCACCGGGGAGCTGTTTTTT.

This clonotype was recorded a few times. The chain recombines TRBV29-1 with TRBJ2-1; possibly TRBD1 or TRBD2 for D (6 bases each). The germline gives CDR1 SQVTM, CDR2 ANQGSEA. This CDR3 spans 13 amino acids. Between the trimmed V and J ends, which lost 5 bases and 4 bases, there was a span of 12 bases. CDR3 in amino acids: CSVKRGDYNEQFF. The CDR3 DNA follows: TGCAGCGTTAAAAGGGGGGATTACAATGAGCAGTTCTTC.

This clonotype has a handful of counts. The V call is TRBV20-1, the J call TRBJ2-7; TRBD2 aligns across 11 bases. The V and J ends lost 0 bases and 0 bases, in that order; junction bases with no gene match: 10. The CDR3 extends over 18 amino acids. Germline CDR1 and CDR2: DFQATT and SNEGSKA (reference sequence). CDR3 sequence: CSARDPLASGGTSYEQYF. CDR3 coding DNA: TGCAGTGCTAGAGATCCGCTAGCTAGCGGGGGGACCTCCTACGAGCAGTACTTC.

The genes are TRBV10-3 and TRBJ1-6; a possible D gene is TRBD1 (5 bases). Germline V lookup: CDR1 ENHRY, CDR2 SYGVKD. V was pared by 6 bases and J by 10 bases, with 10 bases between. The CDR3 sequence is 12 residues long. The CDR3 is CAISQGKSPLHF. The DNA for the CDR3 is TGTGCCATCAGCCAGGGTAAATCACCCCTCCACTTT.

This clonotype was found a few times. This chain connects TRBV7-2 to TRBJ2-4; 15 bases are shared with TRBD2. Germline-derived CDR1 and CDR2 are SGHTA and FQGNSA. The ends lost 4 bases at V and 0 bases at J; junction bases unmatched: 4. The CDR3 extends over 18 amino acids. CDR3: CASSSGLAGGPAKNIQYF. CDR3 in DNA: TGTGCCAGCAGCTCCGGACTAGCGGGGGGGCCAGCCAAAAACATTCAGTACTTC.

Points on this clonotype: One end of the junction varies from germline; a read error may be responsible. This chain connects TRBV4-1 to TRBJ1-1; D gene ambiguous. Germline lookup yields CDR1 MGHRA and CDR2 YSYEKL. The CDR3 contains 15 residues. The CDR3 nucleotides read TGTGCCAGCAGCCCTAACCGCGCCAGGCAGACTGAAGCTTTCTTT. Residues: CASSPNRARQTEAFF.